Ten or more counts support the clone carrying this TCR beta chain. The antigen remains unidentified. In TCRdb, the reads were re-called with MiXCR into one record per CDR3 protein. The data contain 630,000 or so distinct CDR3 sequences, roughly a quarter of them singletons. The CDR3 contains 16 residues. V lost 0 bases, J lost 0 bases, and 9 bases lay in between. Germline CDR1 is MGHRA and CDR2 is YSYEKL. The entry originates in a study of T cell repertoires in cytomegalovirus infection. Background on the study: CMV infection plus the matching HLA type was flagged by public TCR beta signatures.

Study-wide points: Across the ex vivo response, the dominant clonotypes were HLA-C-restricted CMV-specific TCR beta clonotypes.

The sample taken for sequencing was CD8+ T cells from PBMCs. This TCR derives from a human donor in good health (CMV status not recorded). Some clones in this sample may be carry-over from other donors' samples. V and J are TRBV4-1 and TRBJ2-1; D ambiguous. Here the CDR3 reads CASSQEYRSSYNEQFF. The CDR3 DNA reads TGCGCCAGCAGCCAAGAATACCGAAGCTCCTACAATGAGCAGTTCTTC.